The 19 T cell receptor beta chains listed next were all sequenced from one sample in a study of OX40 agonist ivuxolimab in advanced cancers. The method was immunoSEQ multiplex PCR; TCRdb's version includes in-frame clones alone and lacks a portion of them. Of about 22,000 clones listed, 80% to 90% are singletons. Sequences were derived from CD4+ or CD8+ T cells sorted from blood, sampled in a trial of the OX40 agonist ivuxolimab. These receptors were obtained from an adult with an advanced solid tumor such as melanoma, head and neck, liver or kidney cancer.

The rearrangement links TRBV19 to TRBJ2-7, with 11 bases aligning to TRBD1. This CDR3 region has 13 residues. CDR1 is LNHDA and CDR2 is SQIVND in the germline V gene (reference sequence). In DNA, the CDR3 is TGTGCGACGGGACAGGGGGTCTCCTACGAGCAGTACTTC. Its protein product is CATGQGVSYEQYF.

This rearrangement joins TRBV9 to TRBJ2-7, with TRBD2 identical over 8 bases. The junction had 7 bases not matched to a gene; V was cut back by 4 bases and J by 4 bases. Germline CDR1 is SGDLS and CDR2 is YYNGEE. CDR3 length: 14 amino acids. CDR3 nucleotide sequence: TGTGCCAGCAGCCGGGGGGGAGAAATTTACGAGCAGTACTTC. It translates to CASSRGGEIYEQYF.

In DNA form, the CDR3 reads TGTGCCAGCAGCGTAGGAAGGGTATCCTATGGCTACACCTTC. Amino acids: CASSVGRVSYGYTF. The J gene is TRBJ1-2, the V gene TRBV9; no clear D gene. This CDR3 spans 14 amino acids. CDR1 and CDR2 (germline): SGDLS, YYNGEE. The V and J ends lost 0 bases and 4 bases respectively, with 10 bases between them.

The gene calls are TRBV25-1 and TRBJ1-4, with D perhaps TRBD1 (6 bases). The CDR3 is made up of 17 amino acids. Looked up from germline, CDR1 is MGHDK and CDR2 is SYGVNS. Trimming took 0 bases from V and 2 from J, leaving 13 bases between them. CDR3 loop: CASSEYTTGATNEKLFF. CDR3 DNA: TGTGCCAGCAGTGAATATACGACGGGGGCGACTAATGAAAAACTGTTTTTT.

V is TRBV15 and J is TRBJ2-3; 8 nucleotides agree with TRBD2. Germline lookup yields CDR1 LNHNV and CDR2 YYDKDF (reference sequence). The length of the CDR3 is 15 residues. The V and J ends lost 8 bases and 0 bases, in that order; junction bases with no gene match: 7. The CDR3 bases are TGTGCCACCTCCCACCGGGAGGGAAGCACAGATACGCAGTATTTT. Its translation is CATSHREGSTDTQYF.

This clone came up a few times. The rearrangement joins TRBV9 to TRBJ2-1; D may be TRBD1 (6 bases). Germline V gene sequence: CDR1 SGDLS, CDR2 YYNGEE. Between the trimmed V and J ends, which lost 3 bases and 4 bases, there was a span of 17 bases. This CDR3 comprises 16 residues. The CDR3 sequence: CASSGRGGRNYNEQFF. For the CDR3, the DNA is TGTGCCAGCAGCGGCCGAGGGGGACGGAATTACAATGAGCAGTTCTTC.

The chain employs TRBV9 and TRBJ1-2; D is perhaps TRBD1 (5 bases). CDR3 length: 15 residues. Germline-derived CDR1 and CDR2 are SGDLS and YYNGEE. Trimming left V 0 bases short and J 4 bases short, with 13 bases between. For the CDR3, the DNA is TGTGCCAGCAGCGTAGGCGCCGGGACGGTCTATGGCTACACCTTC. It yields the protein CASSVGAGTVYGYTF.

The V gene is TRBV7-9, the J gene TRBJ2-7, with D hard to call. CDR1 is SEHNR, CDR2 FQNEAQ, per germline (reference sequence). The V end was cut by 0 bases, the J end by 3 bases, with 9 bases between. This CDR3 has 14 amino acids. In nucleotides, the CDR3 is TGTGCCAGCAGCTTAGCGGCAAATATCTACGAGCAGTACTTC. It is translated as CASSLAANIYEQYF.

The rearrangement joins TRBV2 to TRBJ2-1; 7 positions agree with TRBD1. Trimming at V came to 2 bases and at J to 8 bases, leaving 12 bases not matched to a gene. There are 16 residues in the CDR3. From germline, CDR1 is SNHLY and CDR2 FYNNEI. CDR3 amino acids: CASSESVGTVQYEQFF. CDR3 DNA sequence: TGTGCCAGCAGTGAAAGCGTTGGGACAGTACAGTATGAGCAGTTCTTC.

This clone was seen once. The chain joins TRBV20-1 to TRBJ2-7; TRBD1 matches 7 bases. Germline V gene data show CDR1 as DFQATT and CDR2 as SNEGSKA (reference sequence). Losses at the gene ends were 5 bases for V and 5 bases for J; bases not matched to a gene: 3. The CDR3 contains 11 residues. The CDR3 reads CSAYRGNEQYF. CDR3 nucleotide sequence: TGCAGTGCTTACAGGGGCAACGAGCAGTACTTC.

V is TRBV14 and J is TRBJ2-7; 9 positions match TRBD1. CDR3 length: 16 amino acids. The V gene end was trimmed by 1 base and the J gene end by 3 bases; junction bases not matched to a gene: 7. CDR1 is SGHDN and CDR2 is FVKESK in the germline V gene. In DNA, the CDR3 is TGTGCCAGCAGCCAAGGGGCGGGACAGGGTTACTACGAGCAGTACTTC. It translates to CASSQGAGQGYYEQYF. Using reference TRBV14 and TRBJ2-7 for the parts outside the CDR3, the full variable domain is EAGVTQFPSHSVIEKGQTVTLRCDPISGHDNLYWYRRVMGKEIKFLLHFVKESKQDESGMPNNRFLAERTGGTYSTLKVQPAELEDSGVYFCASSQGAGQGYYEQYFGPGTRLTVT.

The rearrangement joins TRBV19 to TRBJ2-1, with unresolved D. CDR3 length equals 15 residues. Between the trimmed V and J ends, which lost 10 bases and 1 base, there was a span of 17 bases. Germline values: CDR1 LNHDA, CDR2 SQIVND (reference sequence). The CDR3 protein is CATGGLLGSYNEQFF. CDR3 coding DNA: TGTGCCACAGGCGGCCTTCTAGGTTCCTACAATGAGCAGTTCTTC.

The chain carries TRBV11-3 and TRBJ2-7, with D perhaps matching TRBD1 (6 bases). The CDR3 has 13 amino acids. The V and J ends lost 5 bases and 5 bases respectively, with 13 bases between them. Per the germline V gene, CDR1 is SGHNT and CDR2 is YENEEA. The CDR3 DNA follows: TGTGCCAGCAGCCAAGTGGGGGCCGACGAGCAGTACTTC. Translated, it gives CASSQVGADEQYF.

The gene calls are TRBV6-1 and TRBJ1-1; D may be TRBD1 (5 bases). The CDR3 length is 12 residues. V was pared by 6 bases and J by 6 bases, with 11 bases between. From germline, CDR1 is MNHNS and CDR2 SASEGT. The CDR3 sequence: CASSDWGSEAFF. The CDR3 DNA is TGTGCCAGCAGCGATTGGGGGTCTGAAGCTTTCTTT.

The chain recombines TRBV19 with TRBJ1-3, with unresolved D. The CDR3 runs to 13 residues. CDR1 and CDR2 from the germline V gene are LNHDA and SQIVND (reference sequence). The V end was cut by 1 base, the J end by 4 bases, with 5 bases between. CDR3 residues: CASSIAPGNTIYF. The CDR3 DNA follows: TGTGCCAGTAGTATAGCCCCGGGAAACACCATATATTTT. The full variable domain, rest sourced from reference TRBV19 and TRBJ1-3, is DGGITQSPKYLFRKEGQNVTLSCEQNLNHDAMYWYRQDPGQGLRLIYYSQIVNDFQKGDIAEGYSVSREKKESFPLTVTSAQKNPTAFYLCASSIAPGNTIYFGEGSWLTVV.

This rearrangement joins TRBV13 to TRBJ1-4; weak D call: TRBD1 (5 bases). V was shortened by 3 bases and J by 7 bases, with 12 bases between the two germline ends. Germline assignment: CDR1 PRHDT and CDR2 FYEKMQ (reference sequence). This CDR3 has 14 residues. The CDR3 here is CASSLGEAGEKLFF. The CDR3 DNA is TGTGCCAGCAGCTTGGGGGAAGCGGGTGAAAAACTGTTTTTT.

V and J are TRBV28 and TRBJ2-1; D uncertain. This CDR3 comprises 15 residues. With 6 bases removed from V and 0 bases from J, the gap between germline ends came to 12 bases. Germline V CDR1 and CDR2: MDHEN, SYDVKM. The CDR3 coding sequence is TGTGCCAGCAGCCCTTCCTGGAGCTCCTACAATGAGCAGTTCTTC. It encodes CASSPSWSSYNEQFF.

This clone was seen only once. This sequence joins TRBV18 and TRBJ1-5; D is uncertain. The CDR3 covers 13 residues. Germline-derived CDR1 and CDR2 are KGHSH and LQKENI. Trimming took off 3 bases at V and 4 bases at J, with 7 bases between the two ends. The CDR3 nucleotides are TGTGCCAGCTCACCCGACGGGAATCAGCCCCAGCATTTT. It encodes CASSPDGNQPQHF.

This clone has a handful of counts. The V call is TRBV7-2, the J call TRBJ1-6; D is perhaps TRBD1 (5 bases). This CDR3 region has 15 residues. The V gene lost 5 bases and the J gene lost 7 bases, with 15 bases spanning the gap. CDR1 and CDR2 from the germline V gene are SGHTA and FQGNSA. The CDR3 sequence: CASSLSGAVNSPLHF. As DNA, the CDR3 is TGTGCCAGCAGCCTAAGCGGGGCAGTGAATTCACCCCTCCACTTT. Filled out from reference TRBV7-2 and TRBJ1-6, the complete variable domain reads GAGVSQSPSNKVTEKGKDVELRCDPISGHTALYWYRQSLGQGLEFLIYFQGNSAPDKSGLPSDRFSAERTGGSVSTLTIQRTQQEDSAVYLCASSLSGAVNSPLHFGNGTRLTVT.